This T cell receptor beta chain was captured in a study of blood T cells in healthy people across ages. Together with a sample-barcoded 5' primer, a J-beta primer mix was included in a second PCR lasting 7 to 11 cycles. Using its own MiXCR run on the 5' RACE reads, TCRdb lists one record per CDR3 protein. The sample lists 750,000 to 950,000 distinct CDR3 sequences, around half occurring once. Germline-derived CDR1 and CDR2 are MDHEN and SYDVKM. This CDR3 region has 16 residues. This receptor was identified in a man older than 75 in good health. The V gene is TRBV28, the J gene TRBJ2-5; 8 nucleotides match TRBD1. Near its end, the DNA agrees better with TRBJ2-4, so the J call may be wrong. The sequenced material came from blood. CDR3: CASSSSGQGNRNIQYF. The CDR3 nucleotides are TGTGCCAGCAGTTCCTCCGGACAGGGTAATCGGAACATTCAGTACTTC.